What follows is one T cell receptor (beta chain) and its context. Its antigen is currently unknown. This specimen belongs to a study of cytomegalovirus exposure and HLA in healthy donors. The study's findings and limits: Altogether, 150 or so TCR beta chains were recorded as cytomegalovirus-associated.

The V end lost 0 bases, the J end lost 6 bases, and 6 bases lay between the germline ends. The CDR3 loop spans 13 amino acids. Germline CDR1 and CDR2: SGHRS and YFSETQ. Clones were read by immunoSEQ multiplex PCR, and TCRdb kept only the in-frame ones, dropping some. The table lists roughly 190,000 clones, roughly nine tenths of them singletons. The clonotype was recovered from a man aged 25 to 40 in good health and CMV-seropositive. The gene calls are TRBV5-1 and TRBJ2-2; D may be TRBD1 (5 bases). Sequencing was performed on PBMCs. The CDR3 sequence: CASSLVRAGELFF. The CDR3 DNA is TGCGCCAGCAGCTTGGTCAGGGCCGGGGAGCTGTTTTTT.